A single sample is the source of the 8 T cell receptor beta chains below, sequenced in a study of lymphopenia after photon versus proton radiotherapy. The assay was immunoSEQ multiplex PCR, and TCRdb's table has in-frame clones only and misses some. The sample lists tens of thousands of clones; roughly 88% were seen once. Material: peripheral blood, obtained from a patient treated with photon-based radiotherapy. The source is a woman in her 70s with pancreatic cancer.

The V call is TRBV29-1, the J call TRBJ2-5; D possibly corresponds to TRBD1 (5 bases). With 7 bases removed from V and 4 bases from J, the gap between germline ends came to 19 bases. This CDR3 spans 14 amino acids. Germline values: CDR1 SQVTM, CDR2 ANQGSEA. The CDR3 DNA is TGCAGCGCGCGACAGCGAGTTGTCGGAGAGACCCAGTACTTC. Its translation: CSARQRVVGETQYF.

The chain combines TRBV15 with TRBJ2-1; D unresolved. This CDR3 has 13 amino acids. Trimming took off 3 bases at V and 8 bases at J, with 11 bases between the two ends. CDR1 and CDR2 (germline): LNHNV, YYDKDF (reference sequence). The CDR3 protein is CATSSPPVHEQFF. The CDR3 DNA follows: TGTGCCACCAGCAGCCCGCCGGTTCATGAGCAGTTCTTC. Combining the CDR3 with reference TRBV15 and TRBJ2-1 gives the whole variable domain DAMVIQNPRYQVTQFGKPVTLSCSQTLNHNVMYWYQQKSSQAPKLLFHYYDKDFNNEADTPDNFQSRRPNTSFCFLDIRSPGLGDTAMYLCATSSPPVHEQFFGPGTRLTVL.

The rearrangement uses TRBV19 and TRBJ2-3; 11 nucleotides line up with TRBD1. Trimming at V came to 6 bases and at J to 6 bases, leaving 11 bases not matched to a gene. The germline V gene has CDR1 LNHDA and CDR2 SQIVND (reference sequence). The CDR3 runs to 16 residues. The CDR3 loop is CASSPIRDRGGDTQYF. The CDR3 coding sequence is TGTGCCAGTAGCCCTATAAGGGACAGGGGGGGCGATACGCAGTATTTT.

The chain employs TRBV7-6 and TRBJ2-1; D is possibly TRBD2 (6 bases). The V gene lost 5 bases and the J gene lost 3 bases, with 14 bases spanning the gap. Looked up from germline, CDR1 is SGHVS and CDR2 is FNYEAQ. The CDR3 runs to 15 residues. The CDR3 DNA sequence: TGTGCCAGCAGCCCAGCTAACGGGGGCTACAATGAGCAGTTCTTC. It specifies CASSPANGGYNEQFF.

The genes are TRBV11-1 and TRBJ2-1; the match to TRBD2 covers 7 bases. V shed 4 bases, J shed 6 bases, and the junction held 9 bases outside the gene matches. Germline-derived CDR1 and CDR2 are SGHAT and FQDESV (reference sequence). The CDR3 runs 15 residues. CDR3 residues: CASSSTGTTLNEQFF. CDR3 coding DNA: TGTGCCAGCAGCTCTACCGGGACTACTCTCAATGAGCAGTTCTTC. Full variable domain (missing parts from reference TRBV11-1 and TRBJ2-1): EAEVAQSPRYKITEKSQAVAFWCDPISGHATLYWYRQILGQGPELLVQFQDESVVDDSQLPKDRFSAERLKGVDSTLKIQPAELGDSAMYLCASSSTGTTLNEQFFGPGTRLTVL.

The rearrangement uses TRBV11-2 and TRBJ2-5; D uncertain. The J call is doubtful: the DNA matches TRBJ2-7 better. In germline, CDR1 is SGHAT, CDR2 FQNNGV. CDR3 size: 13 residues. Here the CDR3 reads CASSLVAKDEQYF. The CDR3, as DNA: TGTGCCAGCAGCCTTGTAGCCAAGGACGAGCAGTACTTC.

This clone showed up just once. The chain is built from TRBV6-5 and TRBJ2-7; 10 nucleotides line up with TRBD1. V was clipped by 6 bases and J by 2 bases; unmatched bases: 4. The CDR3 is 14 amino acids. Per the germline V gene, CDR1 is MNHEY and CDR2 is SVGAGI. DNA for the CDR3: TGTGCCAGCAGAACGACAGGGGGCGCCTACGAGCAGTACTTC. Translating gives CASRTTGGAYEQYF.

The CDR3: CASSLEGLRKFF. In DNA form, the CDR3 reads TGTGCCAGCAGCTTAGAAGGCCTAAGAAAGTTCTTC. The gene calls are TRBV7-8 and TRBJ2-1; D not resolved. This CDR3 comprises 12 residues. Per the germline V gene, CDR1 is SGHVS and CDR2 is FQNEAQ. Trimming took 1 base from V and 14 from J, leaving 12 bases between them.